A selection of T cell receptor beta chains follows, all from one sample in a study of T cells and Merkel cell carcinoma outcomes. Some clones are missing from TCRdb's copy, which holds only in-frame ones; the method was immunoSEQ multiplex PCR. This repertoire shows under 20,000 clones, 80% to 90% found once; its top ten account for 7.9%. The source material was tumor tissue from Merkel cell carcinoma. The receptors stem from a human donor with Merkel cell carcinoma. The CDR3 runs from the conserved cysteine through the conserved F or W. A D gene is named only where the DNA matches it firmly. The listing skips clone size in some rows; elsewhere it reads once, few, many or a size class.

TRBV27	NA	TRBJ2-7	once	CASSLLTSPWEQYF	TGTGCCAGCAGTTTATTAACGTCCCCCTGGGAGCAGTACTTC
TRBV18	NA	TRBJ1-2	NA	CASSPGEHDYGYTF	TGTGCCAGCTCTCCAGGAGAACATGACTATGGCTACACCTTC
TRBV4-1	NA	TRBJ2-1	NA	CASSQEGAGVDEQFF	TGCGCCAGCAGCCAAGAGGGAGCAGGGGTCGATGAGCAGTTCTTC
TRBV5-1	NA	TRBJ1-1	once	CASSLTRVGNTEAFF	TGCGCCAGCAGCTTAACCAGGGTTGGGAACACTGAAGCTTTCTTT
TRBV6-1	NA	TRBJ1-1	NA	CASSDTGGRTEAFF	TGTGCCAGCAGTGATACGGGGGGCCGCACTGAAGCTTTCTTT
TRBV29-1	NA	TRBJ1-1	once	CSAKTGSNTEAFF	TGCAGCGCCAAAACAGGGAGTAACACTGAAGCTTTCTTT
TRBV9	TRBD1	TRBJ1-2	NA	CASSVGSGQDYGYTF	TGTGCCAGCAGCGTAGGATCCGGACAGGACTATGGCTACACCTTC
TRBV10-2	TRBD2	TRBJ2-3	once	CASSVSGGRDTQYF	TGCGCCAGCAGTGTGTCGGGGGGTCGAGATACGCAGTATTTT
TRBV6-5	TRBD1	TRBJ1-2	NA	CASRRQGGYGYTF	TGTGCCAGCAGGCGACAGGGGGGCTATGGCTACACCTTC
TRBV28	TRBD2	TRBJ2-7	NA	CASSSVTSGSYEQYF	TGTGCCAGCAGTTCCGTGACTAGCGGGAGCTACGAGCAGTACTTC
TRBV7-9	NA	TRBJ2-7	NA	CASSLDLKDYEQYF	TGTGCCAGCAGCTTAGATCTCAAGGACTACGAGCAGTACTTC
TRBV5-1	NA	TRBJ2-2	once	CASSLAGSADGELFF	TGCGCCAGCAGCTTGGCTGGTAGCGCGGACGGGGAGCTGTTTTTT
TRBV6-5	NA	TRBJ1-1	NA	CASSRNSMNTEAFF	TGTGCCAGCAGTCGCAACTCCATGAACACTGAAGCTTTCTTT
TRBV20-1	NA	TRBJ1-5	NA	CSAQPPQHF	TGCAGTGCCCAACCGCCCCAGCATTTT
TRBV6-5	TRBD1	TRBJ2-7	NA	CASSFTTGREQYF	TGTGCCAGCAGTTTCACGACAGGGCGGGAGCAGTACTTC
TRBV7-8	TRBD2	TRBJ2-7	NA	CASSGGTSGSGYF	TGTGCCAGCAGCGGAGGGACTAGCGGGAGCGGGTACTTC
TRBV7-3	TRBD2	TRBJ2-2	NA	CASSFGGGTGELFF	TGTGCCAGCAGCTTTGGGGGAGGGACCGGGGAGCTGTTTTTT
TRBV30	NA	TRBJ1-1	NA	CAWDPGTTADTEAFF	TGTGCCTGGGATCCCGGGACAACGGCGGACACTGAAGCTTTCTTT
TRBV6-1	TRBD1	TRBJ1-1	NA	CASIFDRGSNEAFF	TGTGCCAGCATATTTGACAGGGGCTCCAATGAAGCTTTCTTT
TRBV30	NA	TRBJ1-3	medium-sized	CAWSLQGSGNTIYF	TGTGCCTGGAGCCTACAAGGGTCCGGAAACACCATATATTTT
TRBV7-8	NA	TRBJ1-1	once	CASSRAPKNTEAFF	TGTGCCAGCAGTCGTGCGCCGAAGAACACTGAAGCTTTCTTT
TRBV25-1	TRBD1	TRBJ1-1	NA	CASSEDRGTEAFF	TGTGCCAGCAGTGAGGACAGGGGCACTGAAGCTTTCTTT
TRBV9	NA	TRBJ1-4	NA	CASSVAEGRNEKLFF	TGTGCCAGCAGCGTAGCGGAGGGGCGTAATGAAAAACTGTTTTTT
TRBV2	NA	TRBJ2-7	few	CASSGSALEEQYF	TGTGCCAGCAGTGGGTCTGCTCTTGAAGAGCAGTACTTC
TRBV15	NA	TRBJ1-5	NA	CATSRDPARGSGNQPQHF	TGTGCCACCAGCAGAGATCCGGCACGGGGGTCTGGCAATCAGCCCCAGCATTTT
TRBV5-1	NA	TRBJ1-1	NA	CASSREVGTEAFF	TGCGCCAGCAGCAGGGAGGTAGGGACTGAAGCTTTCTTT
TRBV5-1	TRBD2	TRBJ2-7	NA	CASSLARRGDYEQYF	TGCGCCAGCAGCTTGGCCAGGCGGGGGGACTACGAGCAGTACTTC
TRBV6-5	NA	TRBJ1-5	NA	CASSYDRTQPQHF	TGTGCCAGCAGTTACGACCGTACTCAGCCCCAGCATTTT
TRBV5-1	NA	TRBJ2-7	once	CASTTGTGRSYEQYF	TGCGCCAGCACCACCGGGACGGGTCGTAGCTACGAGCAGTACTTC
TRBV7-2	NA	TRBJ1-1	once	CASSFVRSENTEAFF	TGTGCCAGCAGCTTTGTGAGGTCGGAGAACACTGAAGCTTTCTTT
TRBV19	NA	TRBJ1-1	NA	CASSMQGLDTEAFF	TGTGCCAGTAGTATGCAGGGGCTGGACACTGAAGCTTTCTTT
TRBV2	NA	TRBJ1-4	NA	CASRGANEKLFF	TGTGCCAGCCGGGGGGCTAATGAAAAACTGTTTTTT
TRBV5-1	NA	TRBJ1-1	NA	CASSLGQAASTEAFF	TGCGCCAGCAGCTTGGGGCAGGCGGCGAGCACTGAAGCTTTCTTT
TRBV5-4	NA	TRBJ2-3	NA	CASSPGRATDTQYF	TGTGCCAGCAGCCCGGGGCGGGCCACAGATACGCAGTATTTT
TRBV9	NA	TRBJ1-6	few	CASSARVYSPLHF	TGTGCCAGCAGCGCCCGGGTGTATTCACCCCTCCACTTT
TRBV23-1	TRBD2	TRBJ2-7	NA	CASSKLIPGTSGIFYEQYF	TGCGCCAGCAGTAAACTCATACCGGGGACTAGCGGGATTTTTTACGAGCAGTACTTC
TRBV19	NA	TRBJ2-6	NA	CASRPGHTSGANVLTF	TGTGCCAGCCGACCGGGCCACACGTCGGGGGCCAACGTCCTGACTTTC
TRBV7-8	NA	TRBJ1-1	NA	CASSLGGLSNTEAFF	TGTGCCAGCAGCTTAGGGGGACTGTCGAACACTGAAGCTTTCTTT
TRBV15	NA	TRBJ2-1	NA	CATSSLSLSSYNEQFF	TGTGCCACCAGCAGTTTGAGCCTCAGCTCCTACAATGAGCAGTTCTTC
TRBV6-1	NA	TRBJ1-1	once	CASSTGHMNTEAFF	TGTGCCAGCAGTACAGGACATATGAACACTGAAGCTTTCTTT
TRBV5-1	NA	TRBJ2-1	once	CASSPSGASSYNEQFF	TGCGCCAGCAGCCCCTCGGGGGCTAGCTCCTACAATGAGCAGTTCTTC
TRBV9	TRBD1	TRBJ1-1	NA	CASSIGQGGTEAFF	TGTGCCAGCAGCATCGGACAGGGAGGCACTGAAGCTTTCTTT
TRBV28	TRBD1	TRBJ1-1	NA	CASSNVPGQGVNTEAFF	TGTGCCAGCTCCAACGTCCCGGGACAGGGGGTGAACACTGAAGCTTTCTTT
TRBV15	NA	TRBJ1-2	NA	CATSREPYGYTF	TGTGCCACCAGCAGAGAGCCCTATGGCTACACCTTC